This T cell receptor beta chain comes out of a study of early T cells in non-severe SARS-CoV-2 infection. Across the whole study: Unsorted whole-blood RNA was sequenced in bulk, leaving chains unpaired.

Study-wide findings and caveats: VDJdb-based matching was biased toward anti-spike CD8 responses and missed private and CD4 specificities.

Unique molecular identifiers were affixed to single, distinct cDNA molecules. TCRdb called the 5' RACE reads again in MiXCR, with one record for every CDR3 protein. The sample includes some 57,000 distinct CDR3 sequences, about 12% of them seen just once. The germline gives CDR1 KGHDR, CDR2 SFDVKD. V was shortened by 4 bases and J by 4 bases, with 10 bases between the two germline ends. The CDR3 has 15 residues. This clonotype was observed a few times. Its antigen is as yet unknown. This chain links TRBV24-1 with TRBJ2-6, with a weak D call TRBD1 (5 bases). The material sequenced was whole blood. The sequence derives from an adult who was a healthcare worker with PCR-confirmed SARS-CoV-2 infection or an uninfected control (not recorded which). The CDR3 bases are TGTGCCACCAGTGACCCCAGGGCCGGGGCCAACGTCCTGACTTTC. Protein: CATSDPRAGANVLTF.